This T cell receptor (beta chain) originates from a study of blood T cell repertoires in COVID-19. Study as a whole: Sources were T cells, B-cell-depleted T cells, or PBMCs; the material itself was cDNA or gDNA.

Per the study methods: The assay estimated nucleated cells by amplifying reference gene primers. The assay was immunoSEQ multiplex PCR, and TCRdb's table has in-frame clones only and misses some. V and J calls and clone size are those listed in that table; D and trimming were worked out from the DNA. The data show about 180,000 clones, with 84% seen just once and about 6.4% held by the top ten. Between the trimmed V and J ends, which lost 6 bases and 9 bases, there was a span of 12 bases. From germline, CDR1 is MNHEY and CDR2 SVGAGI. This CDR3 contains 12 residues. The origin of this receptor is a human donor in a cohort sampled during active COVID-19. The sample comprised peripheral blood. The V gene is TRBV6-5, the J gene TRBJ2-1; D is possibly TRBD2 (6 bases). CDR3 region: CASRGLPAEQFF. In nucleotides, the CDR3 is TGTGCCAGCAGGGGACTGCCCGCTGAGCAGTTCTTC.